This entry is about one TCR beta chain. No antigen is known for it. The read terminates 3 residues before the CDR3 end, so the remaining end is supplied by the germline J gene. What this sample's treatment or condition label stands for: autologous CTL019 cells: CD19 CAR with 4-1BB and CD3 zeta domains. TCR zeta and 4-1BB costimulatory signaling domains were built into the CD19 CAR. Leukapheresis was used to collect T cells from peripheral blood for manufacturing CTL019. The DNeasy Blood and Tissue Kit was used to extract genomic DNA from pre-infusion T cells, peripheral blood, or sorted post-infusion T cells. V is shortened by 1 base, J by 0 bases, and the region joining them spans 10 bases. The CDR3 runs 16 residues from the cysteine to the phenylalanine. Only the CDR3 bases that were read are kept: 39 of them, in frame from base 1. From a lookup of the germline V gene, CDR1 and CDR2 are MDHEN and SYDVKM.

The immunoSEQ assay was used for deep sequencing of the TCR beta chain. On the study's bioinformatics: Only productive TCR beta rearrangements went into calculating clonotype frequencies. This immuneACCESS table, as held by TCRdb, lists in-frame sequences with V and J called but not all clones. Of the missing ones, under half trace to an unresolved V gene in checked studies; the others have no known cause. Clone size and V and J calls were adopted from that table, with D and trimming inferred from the DNA. This sample's table contains 25,000 to 30,000 clones. The ten biggest clones cover about 2% of the sample. The data were obtained in a study of TET2 disruption in CD19-targeted CAR T cells (dated by TCRdb to 2017 to 2018). For the wider study: No additional inclusion criteria were applied, and the number of samples was determined by the original clinical trial design and by sample availability.

Results the study describes overall, beyond this receptor: The conclusions about the patient's CAR T cells were based on extensive analysis of only one subject.

The V and J segments used are TRBV28 and TRBJ1-3, with no confident D gene call. The specimen comprised CD8- CAR+ T cells sorted from cultured blood T cells, sampled for CD19 CAR T cell therapy. The sample's cell subset or site label, decoded: CD8-negative CAR-positive T cells from the infusion product. The sequence was collected from a man aged 70-80 years with chronic lymphocytic leukemia. This receptor has the CDR3 CASSLYNSHSGNTIYF. CDR3 DNA (partial): TGTGCCAGCAGTTTATATAACAGCCACTCTGGAAACACC.